The 25 T cell receptor beta chains reported below all come from one sample, sequenced in a study of blood T cell repertoires in COVID-19. Generated by immunoSEQ multiplex PCR, the TCRdb table keeps only in-frame clones and is missing some. The sample has roughly 260,000 clones, 83% seen once. Sequencing was carried out using PBMCs or T cells enriched from blood (not recorded which). The receptors were gathered from a woman aged 40 to 55 who had been exposed to COVID-19.

The chain employs TRBV5-4 and TRBJ2-3; 9 bases align to TRBD1. CDR1 and CDR2 (germline): SGHNT, YYREEE (reference sequence). The V segment lost 2 bases and the J segment 3 bases; nucleotides outside the gene matches: 4. This CDR3 spans 15 amino acids. This CDR3 reads CASSLQGAGTDTQYF. The CDR3 coding sequence is TGTGCCAGCAGCTTACAGGGGGCTGGGACAGATACGCAGTATTTT.

This clone was picked up a small number of times. V usage is TRBV6-5 and J usage is TRBJ1-3, with D tentatively TRBD1 (5 bases). From germline, CDR1 is MNHEY and CDR2 SVGAGI. Trimming removed 6 bases at V and 8 bases at J, with 17 bases between. The CDR3 has 14 amino acids. The CDR3 sequence is CASRPGLGEDTIYF. The CDR3 region has the DNA TGTGCCAGCAGGCCAGGGTTGGGTGAGGACACCATATATTTT.

The V and J genes are TRBV25-1 and TRBJ2-7, with 10 bases identical to TRBD1. The CDR3 extends over 14 amino acids. Germline-derived CDR1 and CDR2 are MGHDK and SYGVNS. Trimming cost V 10 bases and J 5 bases; bases outside gene matches: 11. CDR3 bases: TGTGCCAACAGGGGGGACAGGGGTTTCCACGAGCAGTACTTC. Translated: CANRGDRGFHEQYF.

The chain has TRBV15 and TRBJ1-3; D is ambiguous. CDR1 is LNHNV, CDR2 YYDKDF, per germline (reference sequence). This CDR3 is built from 14 residues. The V and J ends lost 4 bases and 0 bases respectively, with 7 bases between them. The CDR3 loop is CATSNPSSGNTIYF. CDR3 DNA sequence: TGTGCCACCAGCAACCCGAGCTCTGGAAACACCATATATTTT.

The V gene is TRBV19, the J gene TRBJ2-2; 11 bases line up with TRBD2. CDR1 and CDR2 from the germline V gene are LNHDA and SQIVND (reference sequence). The V segment lost 4 bases and the J segment 6 bases; nucleotides outside the gene matches: 4. The CDR3 runs to 15 residues. The CDR3 DNA sequence: TGTGCCAGTAGTAGTCTAGCGGGGGGTTCCGGGGAGCTGTTTTTT. This encodes CASSSLAGGSGELFF.

The rearrangement uses TRBV7-6 and TRBJ1-6; D not certain. This CDR3 comprises 15 residues. V was clipped by 3 bases and J by 0 bases, with 6 bases between them. Germline V gene sequence: CDR1 SGHVS, CDR2 FNYEAQ. This chain's CDR3 is CASSFESSYNSPLHF. In DNA, the CDR3 is TGTGCCAGCAGCTTTGAGAGCTCCTATAATTCACCCCTCCACTTT.

The chain couples TRBV10-3 to TRBJ1-1; TRBD1 aligns across 8 bases. The CDR3 is 12 amino acids. The J segment lost 6 bases and the V segment lost 10 bases, leaving 7 bases of the junction unmatched. Germline CDR1 and CDR2: ENHRY and SYGVKD. Written as DNA, the CDR3 is TGTGCCACCCGACAGGGGATCTCTGAAGCTTTCTTT. It is translated as CATRQGISEAFF.

V and J are TRBV7-6 and TRBJ1-3, with TRBD1 matching 7 bases. Germline CDR1 and CDR2: SGHVS and FNYEAQ. The CDR3 runs 13 residues. V gave up 8 bases and J gave up 3 bases; unmatched junction bases: 4. CDR3 residues: CASSQGGGNTIYF. CDR3 nucleotides: TGTGCCAGCTCGCAGGGGGGTGGAAACACCATATATTTT.

V and J are TRBV11-1 and TRBJ2-1, with 9 bases lining up with TRBD1. The CDR3 runs to 15 residues. The ends lost 7 bases at V and 1 base at J; junction bases unmatched: 5. Germline CDR1 and CDR2: SGHAT and FQDESV (reference sequence). CDR3 bases: TGTGCCAGCACCTCCGGGACAGGGTCCTACAATGAGCAGTTCTTC. Its translation: CASTSGTGSYNEQFF.

V and J are TRBV5-1 and TRBJ1-3, with a possible D match to TRBD1 (5 bases). CDR3 length: 16 amino acids. Germline lookup yields CDR1 SGHRS and CDR2 YFSETQ. V was shortened by 2 bases and J by 0 bases, with 12 bases between the two germline ends. Here the CDR3 DNA reads TGCGCCAGCAGCTTCGGGGCGCGGGGCTCTGGAAACACCATATATTTT. It yields the protein CASSFGARGSGNTIYF. Using reference TRBV5-1 and TRBJ1-3 for the parts outside the CDR3, the full variable domain is KAGVTQTPRYLIKTRGQQVTLSCSPISGHRSVSWYQQTPGQGLQFLFEYFSETQRNKGNFPGRFSGRQFSNSRSEMNVSTLELGDSALYLCASSFGARGSGNTIYFGEGSWLTVV.

This chain joins TRBV27 and TRBJ1-5; possibly TRBD1 for D (6 bases). The ends were cut back, 2 bases at V and 4 bases at J, with 9 bases in the middle. Germline V lookup: CDR1 MNHEY, CDR2 SMNVEV (reference sequence). There are 14 residues in the CDR3. In DNA, the CDR3 is TGTGCCAGCAGTTTAAGAGGGGGAAATCAGCCCCAGCATTTT. It codes for CASSLRGGNQPQHF.

The genes are TRBV15 and TRBJ2-3; a possible D gene is TRBD2 (5 bases). The germline gives CDR1 LNHNV, CDR2 YYDKDF (reference sequence). Trimming removed 0 bases at V and 6 bases at J, with 16 bases between. The CDR3 loop spans 16 amino acids. CDR3 DNA sequence: TGTGCCACCAGCAGAGATTCCCCCATAACGGGGGATACGCAGTATTTT. Amino acid sequence: CATSRDSPITGDTQYF.

V usage is TRBV19 and J usage is TRBJ1-2; D not resolved. V was pared by 5 bases and J by 5 bases, with 18 bases between. In germline, CDR1 is LNHDA, CDR2 SQIVND (reference sequence). The CDR3 is 15 amino acids. The CDR3 loop reads CASSRESLVRYGYTF. In DNA, the CDR3 is TGTGCCAGTAGTCGAGAGTCGCTAGTGAGATATGGCTACACCTTC.

V gene TRBV27 combines with J gene TRBJ1-4, with 9 bases aligning to TRBD1. The V gene end was trimmed by 2 bases and the J gene end by 6 bases; junction bases not matched to a gene: 10. Per germline, CDR1 MNHEY and CDR2 SMNVEV (reference sequence). The CDR3 sequence is 17 residues long. CDR3 sequence (DNA): TGTGCCAGCAGTTTAACCTCCTACAGGGGGCGGGATGAAAAACTGTTTTTT. Residues: CASSLTSYRGRDEKLFF.

The rearrangement uses TRBV7-8 and TRBJ2-3, with 7 bases lining up with TRBD1. V gave up 5 bases and J gave up 0 bases; unmatched junction bases: 5. Germline V gives CDR1 SGHVS, CDR2 FQNEAQ. CDR3 length: 15 residues. Here the CDR3 DNA reads TGTGCCAGCAGCCTAAGACAGGGTAGCACAGATACGCAGTATTTT. It yields the protein CASSLRQGSTDTQYF.

The gene calls are TRBV12-5 and TRBJ1-2; 11 bases line up with TRBD1. The CDR3 runs to 14 residues. V lost 3 bases, J lost 8 bases, and 5 bases stayed unmatched. CDR1 and CDR2 (germline): LGHNT, FRNRAP. CDR3 DNA sequence: TGTGCTAGTGGTTTCTGGACAGGGGGCAGGGGCTACACCTTC. Translation gives CASGFWTGGRGYTF.

This clone was counted once. The V call is TRBV5-5, the J call TRBJ2-3, with 8 nucleotides matching TRBD1. Germline V gives CDR1 SGHKS, CDR2 YYEKEE (reference sequence). Losses at the gene ends were 4 bases for V and 0 bases for J; bases not matched to a gene: 7. This CDR3 has 16 residues. The CDR3 region has the DNA TGTGCCAGCAGCCCGGACAGGGCGGGGAGCACAGATACGCAGTATTTT. It translates to CASSPDRAGSTDTQYF.

The chain employs TRBV7-2 and TRBJ1-2; tentatively, D is TRBD1 (6 bases). V was shortened by 1 base and J by 8 bases, with 11 bases between the two germline ends. Looked up from germline, CDR1 is SGHTA and CDR2 is FQGNSA. There are 13 residues in the CDR3. The CDR3 loop is CASSLEGQGGYTF. CDR3 DNA: TGTGCCAGCAGCTTAGAGGGACAAGGAGGCTACACCTTC. The complete variable domain, with remaining parts taken from reference TRBV7-2 and TRBJ1-2, reads GAGVSQSPSNKVTEKGKDVELRCDPISGHTALYWYRQSLGQGLEFLIYFQGNSAPDKSGLPSDRFSAERTGGSVSTLTIQRTQQEDSAVYLCASSLEGQGGYTFGSGTRLTVV.

The chain recombines TRBV18 with TRBJ1-2, with D hard to call. The CDR3 is 13 amino acids. V was trimmed by 3 bases and J by 8 bases, leaving 13 bases between them. CDR1 and CDR2 (germline): KGHSH, LQKENI. The CDR3 here is CASSPLEGKGYTF. DNA for the CDR3: TGTGCCAGCTCACCTCTAGAGGGAAAAGGCTACACCTTC.

V usage is TRBV5-1 and J usage is TRBJ2-1; D is undetermined. In germline, CDR1 is SGHRS, CDR2 YFSETQ. The CDR3 has 11 residues. Trimming removed 2 bases at V and 10 bases at J, with 7 bases between. CDR3 in DNA: TGCGCCAGCAGCTTCCAGGCGGAGCAGTTCTTC. Protein sequence: CASSFQAEQFF.

The V call is TRBV11-2, the J call TRBJ2-3; the match to TRBD2 covers 8 bases. The germline V gene encodes CDR1 SGHAT and CDR2 FQNNGV. This CDR3 has 15 residues. Trimming cost V 3 bases and J 3 bases; bases outside gene matches: 5. The CDR3: CASSFGGGTTDTQYF. The CDR3 region has the DNA TGTGCCAGCAGCTTCGGCGGGGGGACGACAGATACGCAGTATTTT.

This chain connects TRBV28 to TRBJ1-2, with 7 nucleotides matching TRBD1. The CDR3 covers 16 residues. Germline-derived CDR1 and CDR2 are MDHEN and SYDVKM. V gave up 4 bases and J gave up 4 bases; unmatched junction bases: 12. The CDR3 is CASSSLTPDRLYGYTF. CDR3 nucleotides: TGTGCCAGCAGTTCCCTTACTCCGGACAGGCTCTATGGCTACACCTTC.

The chain combines TRBV6-6 with TRBJ1-5, with 8 bases aligning to TRBD1. CDR1 and CDR2 (germline): MNHNY, SVGAGI (reference sequence). V dropped 5 bases and J dropped 4; count of bases not matched to a gene: 7. The CDR3 is made up of 15 amino acids. CDR3 sequence (DNA): TGTGCCAGCAGTCGATCAGGGGGCCTGAATCAGCCCCAGCATTTT. Protein: CASSRSGGLNQPQHF.

The chain joins TRBV5-1 to TRBJ2-3, with 13 positions matching TRBD2. Germline values: CDR1 SGHRS, CDR2 YFSETQ. The junction had 5 bases not matched to a gene; V was cut back by 5 bases and J by 2 bases. CDR3 length equals 16 residues. CDR3 sequence reads: CASRNGLAGDTDTQYF. CDR3 nucleotides: TGCGCCAGCAGAAATGGACTAGCGGGGGACACAGATACGCAGTATTTT.

V and J are TRBV19 and TRBJ1-5; a weak D match, TRBD1 (5 bases). Germline assignment: CDR1 LNHDA and CDR2 SQIVND (reference sequence). V shed 9 bases and J shed 6 bases, with 15 bases lying between them. The CDR3 has 13 amino acids. The CDR3 coding sequence is TGTGCCAGCTCCCGACAGCAACCTCAGCCCCAGCATTTT. Protein sequence: CASSRQQPQPQHF.